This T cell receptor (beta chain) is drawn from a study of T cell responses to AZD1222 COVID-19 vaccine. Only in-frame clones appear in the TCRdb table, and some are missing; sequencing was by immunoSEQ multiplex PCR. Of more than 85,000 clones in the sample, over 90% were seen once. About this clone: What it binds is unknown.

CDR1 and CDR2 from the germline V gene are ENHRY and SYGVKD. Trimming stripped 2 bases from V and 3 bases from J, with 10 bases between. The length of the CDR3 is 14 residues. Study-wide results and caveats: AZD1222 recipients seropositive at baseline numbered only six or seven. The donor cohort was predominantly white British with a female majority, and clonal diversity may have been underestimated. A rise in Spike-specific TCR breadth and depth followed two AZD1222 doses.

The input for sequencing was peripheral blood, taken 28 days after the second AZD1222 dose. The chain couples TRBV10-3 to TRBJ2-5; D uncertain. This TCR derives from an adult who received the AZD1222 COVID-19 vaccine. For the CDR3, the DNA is TGTGCCATCAGTGAGGGCTCGGCTGAAGAGACCCAGTACTTC. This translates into CAISEGSAEETQYF.